One T cell receptor beta chain is described in this entry. Its antigen is unidentified. The data were obtained in a study of beta chain features in type 1 diabetes. The study's findings and limits: Significant though moderate, a shortening of TCRB CDR3s appeared in all four CD4+ subsets of Type 1 diabetes patients.

CDR3 length: 15 residues. Trimming pared 3 bases from V and 2 bases from J, leaving 14 bases between. Germline loops: CDR1 SGHDT, CDR2 YYEEEE. The investigators reverse transcribed all of the isolated RNA, so they sequenced expressed TCRB transcripts. Sequencing used immunoSEQ multiplex PCR; TCRdb keeps in-frame clones, though not all of them. The table has a few hundred thousand clones, around 15% seen once; the top ten hold roughly 7%. Material: central memory CD4+ T cells from blood. The source of this sequence is a man aged 25 to 45 in good health. This sequence joins TRBV5-6 and TRBJ1-2; D may be TRBD1 (5 bases). For the CDR3, the DNA is TGTGCCAGCAGCTGGAGGGACCCCGGGAACTATGGCTACACCTTC. Its protein is CASSWRDPGNYGYTF.